This is a list of T cell receptor beta chains from one sample in a study of cytotoxic CD8 clonotypes in ibrutinib-treated CLL. Assay used: immunoSEQ multiplex PCR; TCRdb lists only in-frame clones, some missing. This sample has 200,000 to 250,000 clones; 65% to 80% occur once, and the top ten carry approximately 5.9%. The sequencing here drew on PBMCs, taken after 12 months of ibrutinib treatment. Receptor source: a human donor with chronic lymphocytic leukemia. Each CDR3 is given with its conserved first and last residue. The D gene is left open where the match is weak. Only some rows state a clone size, as once, few, many or a class for expanded clones.

cdr3_length | v_call | clone_size | d_call | cdr3_aa
12 | TRBV29-1 | NA | NA | CSVGGPDQPQHF
14 | TRBV21-1 | NA | NA | CASSKDRGWKTQYF
14 | TRBV5-1 | few | NA | CASSLYPSSYEQYF
16 | TRBV5-6 | few | TRBD1 | CASSLLQGASNQPQHF
15 | TRBV5-1 | NA | NA | CASSLAGFSGNTIYF
16 | TRBV9 | NA | TRBD2 | CASSPRPSGRAQTQYF
15 | TRBV6-1 | NA | NA | CASSDDTRGTGELFF
13 | TRBV5-1 | NA | NA | CASKEWGRETQYF
18 | TRBV19 | few | NA | CASSTLPPTPSSGNTIYF
15 | TRBV4-3 | NA | NA | CASSQERAASYEQYF
13 | TRBV7-9 | NA | NA | CASSAPRLRGYTF
16 | TRBV27 | NA | NA | CASRRIASNSYNEQFF
16 | TRBV15 | once | NA | CATSRLSGTSTDTQYF
14 | TRBV30 | once | NA | CAWTLGPGANVLTF
15 | TRBV5-1 | few | TRBD1 | CASNFNGQVNTEAFF
15 | TRBV11-2 | NA | TRBD2 | CASSFRLAGDNEQFF
14 | TRBV18 | NA | TRBD2 | CASSRGAGRYEQYF
12 | TRBV7-9 | few | NA | CASSPRRDGYTF
15 | TRBV6-1 | NA | NA | CASSEALQGVYEQYF
15 | TRBV5-4 | NA | NA | CASSLQGSRNNEQFF
11 | TRBV20-1 | NA | NA | CSATNNYGYTF
14 | TRBV30 | NA | TRBD1 | CAWSVQGGYQPQHF
18 | TRBV28 | NA | TRBD1 | CASSFVQGAFKGDTEAFF
20 | TRBV9 | once | TRBD2 | CASSLPGLAGVDSSYNEQFF
14 | TRBV18 | NA | NA | CASSPVGGDYEQYF
17 | TRBV5-6 | NA | NA | CASSLEVGGASYNEQFF
15 | TRBV18 | NA | TRBD1 | CASSPPTGSTGELFF
14 | TRBV18 | NA | TRBD1 | CASHPQGLGEKLFF
15 | TRBV7-2 | few | NA | CASNLPGQLDYEQYF
17 | TRBV19 | NA | TRBD2 | CASNLGLAGGRTDTQYF
14 | TRBV19 | NA | TRBD1 | CASSDLTGVNEQYF
17 | TRBV7-6 | NA | NA | CASSLMPRTGSTDTQYF
15 | TRBV19 | few | TRBD1 | CASSSDRASNQPQHF
14 | TRBV7-2 | NA | NA | CASSYGGGNQPQHF
15 | TRBV9 | NA | NA | CASSLGGREGNTIYF
15 | TRBV30 | NA | NA | CAWSAGSGAVEKLFF
11 | TRBV5-1 | NA | NA | CASSFPGELFF
13 | TRBV4-2 | once | NA | CASSHGLTDTQYF
12 | TRBV29-1 | NA | NA | CSVEGARAEQYF
11 | TRBV29-1 | NA | NA | CSVERGYGYTF
16 | TRBV23-1 | NA | NA | CASSQDPGGGNNEQFF
15 | TRBV5-6 | NA | NA | CASSLWNRAYYGYTF